This record looks at one T cell receptor beta chain sequence and its context. Its cognate antigen has yet to be identified. It has no much larger one-base neighbor in the sample; base qualities were not kept. The cysteine opens and the phenylalanine closes a CDR3 of 14 amino acids. The sequence is cut down to CDR3 DNA, 42 bases in frame from base 1. From the germline V gene, CDR1 is MGHDK and CDR2 is SYGVNS. The trim is 8 bases for V and 4 bases for J, with a gap of 14 bases between the germline ends. This specimen belongs to a study of shared clonotypes between healthy human individuals (dated by TCRdb to 2020 to 2021). Some background on the complete study: A couple of women and a few men aged 18 to 49 years were included in the cohort. For each donor, three plates each were used for CD4 naive and CD4 memory, two plates were used for CD8 naive, and one plate was used for CD8 memory. The study deeply sequenced blood TCR repertoires of five healthy adults to estimate repertoire size and the extent of clonotype sharing between individuals. Different laboratories and diverse techniques were used to prepare libraries and sequence TCR repertoires, to increase sequencing depth and limit assay-specific biases. Per donor, leukapheresis produced somewhere between about 0.8 and 9 billion PBMCs. Overall results and qualifications from the work: Because the study included only a small number of donors, the genetic and exposure-history diversity represented was limited. Even with the large sequencing depth, rarefaction of the sorted-subset datasets indicated that sequencing was incomplete. Higher generation probabilities were observed for clonotypes shared by all four sorted-subset donors than for non-shared clonotypes. Sampling was restricted to blood, and TCR repertoires in tissue are likely to differ from TCR repertoires in blood. Estimated clonotype richness was generally larger for naive than for memory subsets. Across a few donors, approximately 5% of naive CD4, approximately 4% of naive CD8, 2.3% of memory CD4, and around 0.4% of memory CD8 clonotypes were shared. Pairwise subsampling led to the expectation that sequencing depth would affect the degree of clonotype sharing among donors.

Using the deep immunoSEQ assay, TCR CDR3 regions were amplified from genomic DNA by multiplex PCR. Extracted genomic DNA from each cell subset was spread evenly across all wells of several immunoSEQ 96-well plates, with each plate serving as a replicate. For sorted subsets, 200 to 250 ng genomic DNA, equal to 30,000 to 35,000 T cell genomes, was loaded into each replicate PCR. The purified libraries were quantified using a Qubit 3.0 fluorometer, sized with a Bioanalyzer 2100, and then quantified again using the KAPA Library Quantification kit. Every immunoSEQ 96-well plate was sequenced on a dedicated single-read 150-cycle Illumina NextSeq 550 flow cell. The original methods were these. Because the immunoSEQ output held only junctional sequences and lacked quality scores, the filtering could not match the filtering applied to full-length reads. Sequences were annotated with PyIR, a Python wrapper for IgBLAST v1.9, and V/J genes and CDR3 were assigned using IMGT germline references. Reads with weak V/J assignments (E-value above 1e-6), missing CDR3, stop codons, out-of-frame junctions, or ambiguous translated residues were removed. A V3J clonotype was defined by an identical inferred V gene, J gene, and CDR3 amino acid sequence. The percentage overlap between two repertoires was calculated by dividing the number of shared unique clonotypes by the size of the smaller repertoire. RTK rarefaction, the Chao1 estimator, and Recon v2.1 estimates of unobserved clonotypes were used to assess repertoire richness. OLGA was used to compute generation probabilities for all TCRbeta clonotypes that the gDNA method yielded from several donors. Sourced from immuneACCESS, this table was stored by TCRdb with only in-frame sequences that have V and J called. A share of the clones is absent; for the studies checked, an unresolved V gene accounts for under half, and the remainder has no known explanation. The DNA was the basis for D and trimming; V, J and clone size are from that table. In all, the sample holds 1.5 million to 1.9 million clones, and nearly 99% of those were seen once. The biggest ten clones account for roughly 0.4% of the sample.

Donors were healthy HIV-negative adults with no recently reported acute infections or vaccinations. Only Caucasian adults living in Nashville, Tennessee, USA were represented among the donors. CD4+ T cells were enriched through magnetic negative selection, after which naive cells were positively selected on CD45RA and the remaining negative fraction served as the memory subset. After blood collection by leukapheresis, PBMCs were isolated using Ficoll-Histopaque density gradient centrifugation and then cryopreserved in the vapor phase of liquid nitrogen. Purity and quantity of every magnetically sorted T cell population were checked by analytical flow cytometry. Genomic DNA was isolated from each sorted fraction and quantified by UV absorbance on a Nanodrop 2000c.

This receptor was identified in a man aged 25-40 years in good health. The chain is made from TRBV25-1 and TRBJ2-2; the D segment may tentatively be TRBD1 or TRBD2, each giving 6 matched bases. Sequenced material: naive CD4+ T cells sorted from blood. This specimen's cell subset or site label, interpreted: CD45RA+ positively selected. The DNA sequence is given as TGTGCCAGCCGGAGGGGGATCCCCACCGGGGAGCTGTTTTTT. The encoded protein is CASRRGIPTGELFF.